These 6 T cell receptor beta chains were all obtained from the same sample, sequenced in a study of CD8+CD57+ T cells in acquired aplastic anemia. Genomic DNA was employed as the template in profiling TCR beta VDJ and CDR3. TCRdb itself ran the reads through MiXCR, one entry per CDR3 protein. The sample holds some 130,000 distinct CDR3 sequences, 48% seen once. What was sequenced was sorted CD4+, CD8+, or CD8+CD57+ T cells (not recorded which) from PBMCs. The source is a human donor in good health, serving as a control.

The chain combines TRBV15 with TRBJ1-2, with a possible D match to TRBD1 (5 bases). The V gene's germline CDR1 is LNHNV and CDR2 YYDKDF (reference sequence). V was pared by 5 bases and J by 7 bases, with 20 bases between. The CDR3 consists of 15 residues. This CDR3 reads CATSPDRGRRGGYTF. The CDR3 coding sequence is TGTGCCACCAGCCCTGATCGAGGGCGAAGGGGTGGCTACACCTTC. The complete variable domain, with remaining parts taken from reference TRBV15 and TRBJ1-2, reads DAMVIQNPRYQVTQFGKPVTLSCSQTLNHNVMYWYQQKSSQAPKLLFHYYDKDFNNEADTPDNFQSRRPNTSFCFLDIRSPGLGDTAMYLCATSPDRGRRGGYTFGSGTRLTVV.

This rearrangement joins TRBV2 to TRBJ2-3, with D unresolved. The CDR3 has 12 amino acids. Germline CDR1 and CDR2: SNHLY and FYNNEI. Trimming left V 4 bases short and J 3 bases short, with 5 bases between. CDR3: CASSVKTDTQYF. As DNA, the CDR3 is TGTGCCAGCAGTGTTAAGACAGATACGCAGTATTTT. Looking up the rest from reference TRBV2 and TRBJ2-3 gives the full variable domain: EPEVTQTPSHQVTQMGQEVILRCVPISNHLYFYWYRQILGQKVEFLVSFYNNEISEKSEIFDDQFSVERPDGSNFTLKIRSTKLEDSAMYFCASSVKTDTQYFGPGTRLTVL.

V and J are TRBV10-1 and TRBJ2-3; D is ambiguous. Germline CDR1 reads WNHNN; CDR2 reads SYGVQD (reference sequence). The V end was cut by 3 bases, the J end by 6 bases, with 16 bases between. CDR3 length equals 15 residues. The CDR3 region is CASSDGQSSTDTQYF. The CDR3 coding sequence is TGCGCCAGCAGTGATGGGCAGTCTTCCACGGATACGCAGTATTTT.

The chain is built from TRBV5-1 and TRBJ2-3; 14 nucleotides line up with TRBD2. The CDR3 has 18 residues. Germline V lookup: CDR1 SGHRS, CDR2 YFSETQ. V trimming: 0 bases; J trimming: 3 bases; junction bases outside the gene matches: 6. For the CDR3, the DNA is TGCGCCAGCAGCTTGGGACTAGCGGGGGGGCCGGGGACAGATACGCAGTATTTT. Translating it yields CASSLGLAGGPGTDTQYF.

J is TRBJ2-1 and V is TRBV6-5; D not certain. CDR3 length: 11 residues. The V and J ends lost 0 bases and 10 bases respectively, with 4 bases between them. From germline, CDR1 is MNHEY and CDR2 SVGAGI. CDR3 bases: TGTGCCAGCAGTTACTCCGGGGAGCAGTTCTTC. Protein: CASSYSGEQFF.

This clonotype was detected ten times or more. This chain connects TRBV20-1 to TRBJ2-1, with 15 bases that match TRBD2. Germline CDR1 reads DFQATT; CDR2 reads SNEGSKA (reference sequence). V gave up 7 bases and J gave up 0 bases; unmatched junction bases: 10. The CDR3 is made up of 18 amino acids. CDR3 residues: CSVETGTSGGSSYNEQFF. The CDR3 DNA reads TGCAGTGTCGAGACCGGGACTAGCGGGGGGAGCTCCTACAATGAGCAGTTCTTC.